The source of this T cell receptor beta chain is a study of blood T cell repertoires in COVID-19. Study-level information: The United States, Italy and Spain were the sources of the acute and convalescent COVID-19 samples.

V shed 8 bases and J 5 bases; nucleotides not matched to a gene: 23. The CDR3 loop spans 19 amino acids. Germline lookup yields CDR1 PRHDT and CDR2 FYEKMQ (reference sequence). The data were produced by immunoSEQ multiplex PCR, yet TCRdb's version contains in-frame clones alone and is incomplete. This sample has 110,000 or so clones; less than 80% occur once, and the top ten carry about 2.5%. This TCR was recovered from a man aged 50 or older with acute or convalescent COVID-19. Specimen: peripheral blood. The chain carries TRBV13 and TRBJ2-5; 10 positions match TRBD2. In DNA, the CDR3 is TGTGCCAGCTCCCCTTTAGGGAATCGAGAGCGGGAGGGCCGGGAGACCCAGTACTTC. It encodes CASSPLGNREREGRETQYF.